What follows are 17 T cell receptor beta chains derived from one specimen sequenced in a study of blood T cell repertoires in COVID-19. This table comes from immunoSEQ multiplex PCR, and its TCRdb copy is limited to in-frame clones, with some not included. The sample records around 80,000 clones, around four fifths being singletons. The sequenced sample consisted of peripheral blood. The source of these receptors is a human donor in a cohort sampled during active COVID-19.

The J gene is TRBJ2-3, the V gene TRBV18; D unresolved. The CDR3 extends over 14 amino acids. Germline V gene lookup returns CDR1 KGHSH and CDR2 LQKENI. Trimming stripped 0 bases from V and 1 base from J, with 5 bases between. CDR3 in DNA: TGTGCCAGCTCACCACCGGCAGGCACAGATACGCAGTATTTT. Translating gives CASSPPAGTDTQYF.

Here the CDR3 reads CASSPGDTHEQYF. Here the CDR3 DNA reads TGTGCCAGCAGCCCCGGGGATACGCACGAGCAGTACTTC. The chain couples TRBV12-3 or TRBV12-4 to TRBJ2-7; tentative D call: TRBD2 (5 bases). The V end was cut by 6 bases, the J end by 5 bases, with 14 bases between. The CDR3 runs to 13 residues.

This clone came up once. The chain recombines TRBV5-4 with TRBJ2-7, with D perhaps TRBD2 (5 bases). The CDR3 is made up of 15 amino acids. Germline CDR1 SGHNT, CDR2 YYREEE (reference sequence). V was cut by 4 bases and J by 2 bases, with 16 bases left in between. The CDR3 region has the DNA TGTGCCAGCAGCCACCGATACACGGGAACCTACGAGCAGTACTTC. It codes for CASSHRYTGTYEQYF.

The rearrangement joins TRBV6-4 to TRBJ2-1; the D gene is possibly TRBD1 (6 bases). This CDR3 has 15 residues. Germline V gene data show CDR1 as MRHNA and CDR2 as SNTAGT. V dropped 5 bases and J dropped 0 bases, with 11 bases sitting between them. CDR3 loop: CASSLTGSSYNEQFF. The CDR3 DNA reads TGTGCCAGCAGTTTGACAGGTAGCTCCTACAATGAGCAGTTCTTC.

CDR3 residues: CASSLWGSANTEAFF. CDR3 nucleotides: TGTGCCAGCAGTTTATGGGGCAGCGCGAACACTGAAGCTTTCTTT. The chain recombines TRBV27 with TRBJ1-1, with a weak D call TRBD1 (5 bases). The CDR3 loop spans 15 amino acids. Germline assignment: CDR1 MNHEY and CDR2 SMNVEV (reference sequence). Trimming removed 1 base at V and 1 base at J, with 10 bases between.

The chain carries TRBV4-1 and TRBJ1-5; D is unclear. This CDR3 has 14 residues. Germline V lookup: CDR1 MGHRA, CDR2 YSYEKL. Trimming removed 1 base at V and 4 bases at J, with 8 bases between. The CDR3 here is CASSQVADNQPQHF. The CDR3 DNA follows: TGCGCCAGCAGCCAAGTGGCAGATAATCAGCCCCAGCATTTT.

This clone was picked up one time. The chain recombines TRBV6-1 with TRBJ2-7; 7 nucleotides agree with TRBD1. Germline CDR1 and CDR2: MNHNS and SASEGT. CDR3 length: 15 residues. The ends lost 0 bases at V and 2 bases at J; junction bases unmatched: 4. CDR3 bases: TGTGCCAGCAGTGAAGCGACAGGGAACACCTACGAGCAGTACTTC. The encoded protein is CASSEATGNTYEQYF.

The chain couples TRBV20-1 to TRBJ1-4; 8 bases map to TRBD1. Germline CDR1 reads DFQATT; CDR2 reads SNEGSKA (reference sequence). V dropped 3 bases and J dropped 11; count of bases not matched to a gene: 2. The CDR3 length is 11 residues. Here the CDR3 DNA reads TGCAGTGCTAGGTACAGGGGGAAACTGTTTTTT. Translation: CSARYRGKLFF.

This chain links TRBV6-6 with TRBJ2-1; TRBD1 agrees at 9 bases. Germline lookup yields CDR1 MNHNY and CDR2 SVGAGI (reference sequence). CDR3 size: 13 residues. V was clipped by 4 bases and J by 8 bases; unmatched bases: 3. CDR3 nucleotide sequence: TGTGCCAGCAGTTTGGGACAGGGAGATGAGCAGTTCTTC. It translates to CASSLGQGDEQFF.

The chain carries TRBV12-5 and TRBJ2-5, with D possibly matching TRBD2 (6 bases). CDR3 size: 14 residues. Germline V gene sequence: CDR1 LGHNT, CDR2 FRNRAP. V was pared by 2 bases and J by 4 bases, with 11 bases between. The CDR3 protein is CASGLPRRGETQYF. CDR3 nucleotide sequence: TGTGCTAGTGGTTTGCCCCGGCGGGGAGAGACCCAGTACTTC.

The rearrangement uses TRBV30 and TRBJ1-6, with TRBD1 identical over 9 bases. V trimming: 3 bases; J trimming: 7 bases; junction bases outside the gene matches: 7. CDR3 length equals 15 residues. The germline V gene has CDR1 GTSNPN and CDR2 SVGIG (reference sequence). The CDR3 DNA sequence: TGTGCCTGGAGCCGCCGAGGGACAGGGAATTCACCCCTCCACTTT. Protein product: CAWSRRGTGNSPLHF.

The count of this clone is one. The chain carries TRBV19 and TRBJ1-5, with D possibly TRBD1 on 5 matching bases. Germline V gives CDR1 LNHDA, CDR2 SQIVND (reference sequence). The CDR3 length is 14 residues. V dropped 3 bases and J dropped 5 bases, with 11 bases sitting between them. The CDR3 DNA follows: TGTGCCAGTAGTATCGCGGGGCCCCATCAGCCCCAGCATTTT. Translated: CASSIAGPHQPQHF.

This chain's CDR3 is CSAEGLADNTDTQYF. CDR3 coding DNA: TGCAGCGCCGAGGGCCTAGCGGATAACACAGATACGCAGTATTTT. This chain joins TRBV29-1 and TRBJ2-3, with 7 bases lining up with TRBD2. Germline lookup yields CDR1 SQVTM and CDR2 ANQGSEA. CDR3 length equals 15 residues. Germline trimming cut 7 bases from V and 2 bases from J; bases unmatched to any gene: 12.

The rearrangement uses TRBV24-1 and TRBJ2-7, with TRBD1 matching over 7 bases. CDR1 and CDR2 (germline): KGHDR, SFDVKD. The junction had 3 bases not matched to a gene; V was cut back by 3 bases and J by 5 bases. CDR3 length equals 13 residues. CDR3 coding DNA: TGTGCCACCAGTGATGACAGGGTCCACGAGCAGTACTTC. Its translation: CATSDDRVHEQYF.

This chain joins TRBV7-9 and TRBJ2-1; 8 nucleotides agree with TRBD1. V trimming: 4 bases; J trimming: 4 bases; junction bases outside the gene matches: 9. The CDR3 is 16 residues long. Looked up from germline, CDR1 is SEHNR and CDR2 is FQNEAQ (reference sequence). The CDR3 DNA reads TGTGCCAGCAGCTCCCCGGGACAGGAAAATTACAATGAGCAGTTCTTC. Translating gives CASSSPGQENYNEQFF.

This chain connects TRBV19 to TRBJ1-1, with D possibly being TRBD1 (6 bases). CDR1 is LNHDA, CDR2 SQIVND, per germline (reference sequence). Trimming cost V 7 bases and J 4 bases, with 16 bases left between them. This CDR3 has 14 amino acids. Here the CDR3 reads CASKQGIYRTEAFF. The CDR3 nucleotides read TGTGCCAGTAAGCAGGGGATCTATCGCACTGAAGCTTTCTTT.

This clone was observed once. V usage is TRBV29-1 and J usage is TRBJ2-5; TRBD1 matches 8 bases. This CDR3 spans 14 amino acids. Trimming cost V 3 bases and J 5 bases; bases outside gene matches: 8. CDR1 and CDR2 (germline): SQVTM, ANQGSEA. The CDR3 DNA reads TGCAGCGTTGAGCCCAGGGGGCAATTGGAGACCCAGTACTTC. Translating gives CSVEPRGQLETQYF.